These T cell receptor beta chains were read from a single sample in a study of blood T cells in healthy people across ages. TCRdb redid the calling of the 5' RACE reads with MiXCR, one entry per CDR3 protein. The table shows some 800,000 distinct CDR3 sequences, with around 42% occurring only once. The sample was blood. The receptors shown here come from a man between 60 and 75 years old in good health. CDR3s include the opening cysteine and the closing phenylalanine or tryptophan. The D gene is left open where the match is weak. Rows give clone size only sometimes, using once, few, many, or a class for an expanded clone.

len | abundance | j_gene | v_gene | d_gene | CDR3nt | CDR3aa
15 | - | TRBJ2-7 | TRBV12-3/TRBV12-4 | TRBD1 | TGTGCCAGCAGCACCGGGACAGGGGGTTTCAATGAGCAGTACTTC | CASSTGTGGFNEQYF
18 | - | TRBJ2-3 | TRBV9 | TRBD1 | TGTGTCAGCAGCGTAGGCCCCGGACAGGGGAGTACCACAGATACGCAGTATTTT | CVSSVGPGQGSTTDTQYF
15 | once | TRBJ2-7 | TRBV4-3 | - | TGCGCCAGCAGCCAAGGGGGGGTCAGAAACAATGAGCAGTACTTC | CASSQGGVRNNEQYF
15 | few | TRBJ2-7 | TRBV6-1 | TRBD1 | TGTGCCAGCAGTGAGACACAGGGGTACCCCTACGAGCAGTACTTC | CASSETQGYPYEQYF
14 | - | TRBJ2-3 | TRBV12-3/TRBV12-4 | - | TGTGCCAGCAGCCGAAGCCCCGGGGCAGATACGCAGTATTTT | CASSRSPGADTQYF
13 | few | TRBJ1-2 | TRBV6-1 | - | TGTGCCAGCAGTGAAAGGACCGACTATGGCTACACCTTC | CASSERTDYGYTF
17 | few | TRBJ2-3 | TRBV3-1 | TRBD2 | TGTGCCAGCAGCCAAGGGAAGACTAGCGGTAACACAGATACGCAGTATTTT | CASSQGKTSGNTDTQYF
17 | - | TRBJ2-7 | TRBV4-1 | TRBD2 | TGCGCCAGCAGCTCCCTCCCCACCCGGGAGGGGTACTACGAGCAGTACTTC | CASSSLPTREGYYEQYF
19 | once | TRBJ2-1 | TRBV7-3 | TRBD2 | TGTGCCAGCAGCTTAGCTACTAGCGGGTCAAGGTCAGCATACAATGAGCAGTTCTTC | CASSLATSGSRSAYNEQFF
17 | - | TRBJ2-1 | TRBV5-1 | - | TGCGCCAGCAGCGGGGCCTTGAGAGGCCTCTCCTACAATGAGCAGTTCTTC | CASSGALRGLSYNEQFF
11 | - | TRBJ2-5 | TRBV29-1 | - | TGCAGCGCAACCCAACGGGGGACCCAGTACTTC | CSATQRGTQYF
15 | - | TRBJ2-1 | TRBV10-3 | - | TGTGCCATCAGTGAGTCCTCAACGGCCGAAAATGAGCAGTTCTTC | CAISESSTAENEQFF
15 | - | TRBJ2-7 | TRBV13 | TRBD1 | TGTGCCAGCAGCTTTCGAACAGGGGAACCCTACGAGCAGTACTTC | CASSFRTGEPYEQYF
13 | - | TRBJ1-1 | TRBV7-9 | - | TGTGCCAGCAGCGTAGCGAGGGGAAATGAAGCTTTCTTT | CASSVARGNEAFF
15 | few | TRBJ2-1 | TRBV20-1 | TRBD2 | TGCAGTGCTAGGGCGACTAGCGGGGACCAAGAGACCCAGTTCTTC | CSARATSGDQETQFF
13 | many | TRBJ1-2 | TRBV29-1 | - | TGCAGCGTTCTAGACCTTGGGCTCTATGGCTACACCTTC | CSVLDLGLYGYTF
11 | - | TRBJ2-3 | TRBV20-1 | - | TGCAGTGCTAGTTTAGGAAATACGCAGTATTTT | CSASLGNTQYF
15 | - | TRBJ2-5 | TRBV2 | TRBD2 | TGTGCCAGCGTTTCCCTAGCGGGGGGTCCCAATGAGCAGTACTTC | CASVSLAGGPNEQYF
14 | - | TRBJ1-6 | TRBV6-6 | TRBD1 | TGTACCAGCAGTGCGGGACAGGGCGAATCACCCCTCCACTTT | CTSSAGQGESPLHF
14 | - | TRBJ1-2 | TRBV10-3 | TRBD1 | TGTGCCATCAAGAAGACAGGGCAAGTGGATGGCCATACCTTC | CAIKKTGQVDGHTF
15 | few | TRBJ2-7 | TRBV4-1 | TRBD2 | TGCGCCAGCAGCCAGTACTTAGCGGGCCTAGACGAGCAGTACTTC | CASSQYLAGLDEQYF
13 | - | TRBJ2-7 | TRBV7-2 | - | TGTGCCAGCAGCTTAAGCTTAGTGCCCGAGCAGTACTTC | CASSLSLVPEQYF
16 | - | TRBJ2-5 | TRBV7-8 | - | TGTGCCAGCAGCTTAGCGGGACCTGGGGCCCAAGAGACCCAGTACTTC | CASSLAGPGAQETQYF
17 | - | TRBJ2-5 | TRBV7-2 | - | TGTGCCAGCAGCCAAATCCCGGGACTTCGTCTGTCATCGACCCAGTACTTC | CASSQIPGLRLSSTQYF
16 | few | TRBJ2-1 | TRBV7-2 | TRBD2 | TGTGCCAGCAGTTTAACTAGCGGGGGACCCTACAATGAGCAGTTCTTC | CASSLTSGGPYNEQFF
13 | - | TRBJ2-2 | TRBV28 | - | TGTGCCAGCAGCCGTGAACGGTCCCTGGGGCTGTTTTTT | CASSRERSLGLFF
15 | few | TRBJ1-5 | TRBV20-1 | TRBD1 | TGCAGTGCTAGAGATAGGACAGGGGGCGGGCAGCCCCAGCATTTT | CSARDRTGGGQPQHF
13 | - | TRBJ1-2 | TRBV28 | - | TGTGCCAGCTACGGAAACGGGGACTATGGCTACACCTTC | CASYGNGDYGYTF
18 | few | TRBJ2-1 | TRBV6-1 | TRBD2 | TGTGCCAGCAGTGAAGTACTCAAACTAGCGGGGAGGAACAATGAGCAGTTCTTC | CASSEVLKLAGRNNEQFF
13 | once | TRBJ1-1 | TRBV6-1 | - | TGTGCCAGCAAGGGTAGGGGGGCCACTGAAGCTTTCTTT | CASKGRGATEAFF
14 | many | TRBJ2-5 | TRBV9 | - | TGTGCCAGCAGCGTAGTCATTCGTCAAGAGACCCAGTACTTC | CASSVVIRQETQYF